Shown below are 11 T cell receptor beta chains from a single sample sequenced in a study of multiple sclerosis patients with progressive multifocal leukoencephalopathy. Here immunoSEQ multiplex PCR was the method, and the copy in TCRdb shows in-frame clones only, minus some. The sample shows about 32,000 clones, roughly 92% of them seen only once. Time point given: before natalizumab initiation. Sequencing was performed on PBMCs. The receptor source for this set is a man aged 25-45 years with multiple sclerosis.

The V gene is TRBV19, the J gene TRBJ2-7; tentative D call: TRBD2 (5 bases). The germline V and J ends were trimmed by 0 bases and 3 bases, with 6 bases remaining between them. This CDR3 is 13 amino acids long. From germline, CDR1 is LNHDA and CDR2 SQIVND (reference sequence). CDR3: CASSIDRGYEQYV. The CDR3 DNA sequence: TGTGCCAGTAGTATAGATCGGGGCTACGAGCAGTACGTC.

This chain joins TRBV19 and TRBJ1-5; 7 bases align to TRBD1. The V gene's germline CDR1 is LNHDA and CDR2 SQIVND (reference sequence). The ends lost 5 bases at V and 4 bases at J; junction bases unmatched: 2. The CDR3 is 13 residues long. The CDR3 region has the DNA TGTGCCAGTAGTCGGGACAGAAATCAGCCCCAGCATTTT. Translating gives CASSRDRNQPQHF.

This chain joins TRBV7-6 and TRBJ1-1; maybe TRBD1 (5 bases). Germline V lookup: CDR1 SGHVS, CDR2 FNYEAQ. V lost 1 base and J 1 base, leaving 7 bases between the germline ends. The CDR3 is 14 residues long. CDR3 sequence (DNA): TGTGCCAGCAGCTTAGAAACAGGGAACACTGAAGCTTTCTTT. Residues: CASSLETGNTEAFF.

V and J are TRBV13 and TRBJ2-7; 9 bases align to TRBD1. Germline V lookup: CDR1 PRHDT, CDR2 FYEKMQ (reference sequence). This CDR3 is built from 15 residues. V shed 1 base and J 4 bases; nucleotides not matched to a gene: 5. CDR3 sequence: CASSLDGTGLYEQYV. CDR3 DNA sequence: TGTGCCAGCAGCTTAGATGGGACAGGGCTTTACGAGCAGTACGTC.

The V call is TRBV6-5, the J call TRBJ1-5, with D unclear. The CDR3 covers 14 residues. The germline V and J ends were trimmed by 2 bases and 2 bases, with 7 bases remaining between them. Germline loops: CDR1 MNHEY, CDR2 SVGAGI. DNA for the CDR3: TGTGCCAGCAGTTACCCGCGGGGCAATCAGCCCCAGCATTTT. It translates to CASSYPRGNQPQHF.

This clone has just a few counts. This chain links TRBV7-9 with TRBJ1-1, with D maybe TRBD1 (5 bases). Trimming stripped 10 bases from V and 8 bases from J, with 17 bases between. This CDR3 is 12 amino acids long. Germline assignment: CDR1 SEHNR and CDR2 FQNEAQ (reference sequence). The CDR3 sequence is CATPGGNEEAFF. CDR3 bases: TGTGCCACCCCGGGGGGGAATGAGGAAGCTTTCTTT.

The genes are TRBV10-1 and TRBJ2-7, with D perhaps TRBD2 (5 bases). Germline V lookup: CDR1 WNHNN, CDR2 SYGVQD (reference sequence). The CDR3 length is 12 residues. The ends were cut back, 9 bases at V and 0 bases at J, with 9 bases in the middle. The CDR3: CASKRSSYEQYV. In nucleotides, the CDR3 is TGCGCCAGTAAGCGGAGCTCCTACGAGCAGTACGTC.

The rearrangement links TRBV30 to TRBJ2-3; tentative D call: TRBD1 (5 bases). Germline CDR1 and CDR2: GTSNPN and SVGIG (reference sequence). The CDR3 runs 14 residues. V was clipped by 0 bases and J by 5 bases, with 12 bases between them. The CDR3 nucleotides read TGTGCCTGGAGTGTGGGGCTAGAGATAGATACGCAGTATTTT. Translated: CAWSVGLEIDTQYF.

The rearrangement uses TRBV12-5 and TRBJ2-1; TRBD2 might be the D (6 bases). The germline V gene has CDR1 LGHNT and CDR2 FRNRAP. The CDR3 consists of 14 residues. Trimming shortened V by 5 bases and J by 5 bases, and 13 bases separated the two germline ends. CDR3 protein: CASGTRVADNEQFF. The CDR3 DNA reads TGTGCTAGTGGTACCCGGGTAGCGGACAATGAGCAGTTCTTC.

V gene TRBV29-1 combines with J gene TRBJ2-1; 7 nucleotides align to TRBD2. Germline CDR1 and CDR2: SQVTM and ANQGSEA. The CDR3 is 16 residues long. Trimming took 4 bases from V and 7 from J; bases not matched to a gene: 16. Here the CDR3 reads CSVVGRTRLEWNEQFF. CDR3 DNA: TGCAGCGTTGTGGGGCGGACTAGACTAGAATGGAATGAGCAGTTCTTC.

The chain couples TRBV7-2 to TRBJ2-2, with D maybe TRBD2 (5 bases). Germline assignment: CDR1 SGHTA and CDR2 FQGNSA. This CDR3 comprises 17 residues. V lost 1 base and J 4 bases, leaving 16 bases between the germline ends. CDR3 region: CASSLGGGSPFTGELFF. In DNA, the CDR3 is TGTGCCAGCAGCTTAGGAGGCGGGTCCCCCTTCACCGGGGAGCTGTTTTTT.